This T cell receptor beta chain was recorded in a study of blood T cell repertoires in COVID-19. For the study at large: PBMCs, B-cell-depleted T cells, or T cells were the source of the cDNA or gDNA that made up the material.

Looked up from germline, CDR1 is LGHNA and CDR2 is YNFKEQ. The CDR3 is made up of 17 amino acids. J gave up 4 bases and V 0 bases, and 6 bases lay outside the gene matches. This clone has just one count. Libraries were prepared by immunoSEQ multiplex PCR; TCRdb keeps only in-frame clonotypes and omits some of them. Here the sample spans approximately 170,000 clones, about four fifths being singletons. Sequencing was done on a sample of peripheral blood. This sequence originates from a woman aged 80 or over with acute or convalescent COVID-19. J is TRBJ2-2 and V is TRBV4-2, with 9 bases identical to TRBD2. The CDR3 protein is CASSQERRGGGTGELFF. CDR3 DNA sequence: TGTGCCAGCAGCCAAGAGAGGCGGGGGGGCGGCACCGGGGAGCTGTTTTTT.